The 20 T cell receptor beta chains given below trace back to one sample, sequenced in a study of early T cells in non-severe SARS-CoV-2 infection (dated by TCRdb to the early 2020s). The method behind the library was 5' RACE. The data were produced on a NextSeq 500. Using fastp at Q25 and MiXCR, TCRdb reprocessed the public reads and kept productive beta chains. Each entry merges the rows of one CDR3 protein and shows their most common DNA and genes. Present in this sample are around 80,000 distinct CDR3 sequences, roughly an eighth of which were seen just once. The ten largest clones take up approximately 1.3% of the sample. Sequenced sample: whole blood. The origin of the receptors is an adult who was a healthcare worker with PCR-confirmed SARS-CoV-2 infection or an uninfected control (not recorded which).

The genes are TRBV12-3 or TRBV12-4 and TRBJ1-1, with 7 bases lining up with TRBD1. The V and J ends lost 6 bases and 0 bases, in that order; junction bases with no gene match: 10. The CDR3 is 16 residues long. This CDR3 is CASSRPGQLMNTEAFF. The CDR3 DNA reads TGTGCCAGCAGCCGACCGGGACAGCTCATGAACACTGAAGCTTTCTTT.

The V gene is TRBV25-1, the J gene TRBJ1-6, with D maybe TRBD1 (6 bases). Between the trimmed V and J ends, which lost 3 bases and 10 bases, there was a span of 13 bases. The CDR3 totals 14 residues. Germline values: CDR1 MGHDK, CDR2 SYGVNS. CDR3 in amino acids: CASSDGGAYSPLHF. CDR3 in DNA: TGTGCCAGCAGTGATGGGGGGGCGTACTCACCCCTCCACTTT.

The sample holds many counts of this clonotype. V is TRBV2 and J is TRBJ2-7; D might be TRBD2 (5 bases). The germline V gene has CDR1 SNHLY and CDR2 FYNNEI. The CDR3 consists of 14 residues. Between the trimmed V and J ends, which lost 0 bases and 2 bases, there was a span of 8 bases. CDR3 sequence: CASSEALATYEQYF. CDR3 in DNA: TGTGCCAGCAGTGAAGCGCTAGCTACCTACGAGCAGTACTTC. Together with reference TRBV2 and TRBJ2-7, the CDR3 gives the full variable domain: EPEVTQTPSHQVTQMGQEVILRCVPISNHLYFYWYRQILGQKVEFLVSFYNNEISEKSEIFDDQFSVERPDGSNFTLKIRSTKLEDSAMYFCASSEALATYEQYFGPGTRLTVT.

The V and J genes are TRBV7-9 and TRBJ1-1; tentatively, D is TRBD1 (5 bases). CDR1 and CDR2 from the germline V gene are SEHNR and FQNEAQ (reference sequence). The CDR3 is made up of 14 amino acids. V was clipped by 0 bases and J by 6 bases, with 11 bases between them. CDR3 sequence (DNA): TGTGCCAGCAGCTTAGCCACAGGACCCTCTGAAGCTTTCTTT. Translated, it gives CASSLATGPSEAFF.

CDR3 DNA sequence: TGTGCCAGCAGTGCGACAGGGACTTTCTCTGGGGCCAACGTCCTGACTTTC. This encodes CASSATGTFSGANVLTF. This chain uses TRBV6-1 with TRBJ2-6, with D possibly TRBD1 on 7 matching bases. The CDR3 contains 17 residues. V was cut by 4 bases and J by 0 bases, with 13 bases left in between. Germline V CDR1 and CDR2: MNHNS, SASEGT.

This clonotype has just a few counts. The chain recombines TRBV19 with TRBJ2-2; 7 bases are shared with TRBD1. This CDR3 is built from 14 residues. Per the germline V gene, CDR1 is LNHDA and CDR2 is SQIVND (reference sequence). Trimming at V came to 9 bases and at J to 2 bases, leaving 6 bases not matched to a gene. Here the CDR3 reads CASRTGLNTGELFF. CDR3 in DNA: TGTGCCAGCCGGACAGGTCTCAACACCGGGGAGCTGTTTTTT.

The sample holds a few counts of this clonotype. This chain connects TRBV28 to TRBJ2-7, with no clear D. Between the trimmed V and J ends, which lost 3 bases and 6 bases, there was a span of 6 bases. Germline CDR1 and CDR2: MDHEN and SYDVKM. The CDR3 is 11 amino acids. The CDR3 region is CASSFSSEQYF. In DNA form, the CDR3 reads TGTGCCAGCAGTTTTTCGAGCGAGCAGTACTTC.

The chain links TRBV27 to TRBJ1-6, with 10 bases lining up with TRBD1. CDR3 length equals 18 residues. V shed 2 bases, J shed 8 bases, and the junction held 12 bases outside the gene matches. Germline lookup yields CDR1 MNHEY and CDR2 SMNVEV (reference sequence). The CDR3 DNA follows: TGTGCCAGCAGTTTAAGGGGCACTACCGGGACAGGGGATTCACCCCTCCACTTT. Residues: CASSLRGTTGTGDSPLHF.

This clonotype was counted many times. The J gene is TRBJ2-3, the V gene TRBV5-1; 9 bases fit TRBD1. Germline values: CDR1 SGHRS, CDR2 YFSETQ. Trimming at V came to 3 bases and at J to 1 base, leaving 3 bases not matched to a gene. The CDR3 runs 15 residues. CDR3 nucleotide sequence: TGCGCCAGCAGCTACCGGGACAGGGGCACAGATACGCAGTATTTT. As protein: CASSYRDRGTDTQYF.

This CDR3 reads CSAEGRSSYEQYF. DNA of the CDR3: TGCAGTGCTGAAGGACGGAGCTCCTACGAGCAGTACTTC. The chain is built from TRBV20-1 and TRBJ2-7; D is undetermined. Germline CDR1 is DFQATT and CDR2 is SNEGSKA (reference sequence). The CDR3 is 13 amino acids. V was trimmed by 5 bases and J by 0 bases, leaving 11 bases between them.

This clonotype was recorded many times. The chain is built from TRBV20-1 and TRBJ2-2; possibly TRBD1 or TRBD2 for D (5 bases each). Germline-derived CDR1 and CDR2 are DFQATT and SNEGSKA (reference sequence). The V gene lost 6 bases and the J gene lost 0 bases, with 11 bases spanning the gap. The CDR3 runs 14 residues. The CDR3 coding sequence is TGCAGTGCAGCTAGGGACGCGAACACCGGGGAGCTGTTTTTT. It yields the protein CSAARDANTGELFF.

The chain carries TRBV5-6 and TRBJ2-3; D is tentatively TRBD1 or TRBD2 (6 bases each). The CDR3 has 16 residues. Trimming cost V 0 bases and J 4 bases, with 15 bases left between them. Germline V lookup: CDR1 SGHDT, CDR2 YYEEEE. DNA of the CDR3: TGTGCCAGCAGCTTGGTGATCGCCGGGGGCGCAGATACGCAGTATTTT. It is translated as CASSLVIAGGADTQYF.

This clonotype was seen a single time. This sequence joins TRBV7-3 and TRBJ1-2; TRBD1 might be the D (6 bases). Germline loops: CDR1 SGHTA, CDR2 FQGTGA. The CDR3 covers 14 residues. The V end was cut by 4 bases, the J end by 2 bases, with 11 bases between. The CDR3 is CASSSGQKNYGYTF. In nucleotides, the CDR3 is TGTGCCAGCAGCTCAGGACAGAAAAACTATGGCTACACCTTC.

The chain carries TRBV12-3 or TRBV12-4 and TRBJ2-7, with a weak D call TRBD2 (6 bases). V gave up 5 bases and J gave up 6 bases, with 14 bases separating them. This CDR3 has 13 amino acids. The CDR3 region is CASSKGLRPEQYF. The CDR3 DNA sequence: TGTGCCAGCAGTAAAGGACTAAGGCCCGAGCAGTACTTC.

The chain recombines TRBV12-3 or TRBV12-4 with TRBJ2-2; no firm D call. The V end lost 3 bases, the J end lost 5 bases, and 13 bases lay between the germline ends. The CDR3 contains 15 residues. The CDR3 region has the DNA TGTGCCAGCAGTTTTTCTCCAGTGGTTACCGGGGAGCTGTTTTTT. It specifies CASSFSPVVTGELFF.

The chain employs TRBV6-2 or TRBV6-3 and TRBJ2-3; TRBD1 or TRBD2 may be the D gene (5 bases each). V was cut by 4 bases and J by 9 bases, with 17 bases left in between. The CDR3 consists of 14 residues. The germline gives CDR1 MNHEY, CDR2 SVGEGT. The CDR3 DNA reads as TGTGCCAGCAGTTTCCCGCTAGCTTGGGGGACGCAGTATTTT. Encoded protein: CASSFPLAWGTQYF.

This clonotype was seen at least ten times. The V call is TRBV20-1, the J call TRBJ1-4; the match to TRBD1 covers 7 bases. Per germline, CDR1 DFQATT and CDR2 SNEGSKA (reference sequence). The CDR3 sequence is 13 residues long. Trimming at V came to 4 bases and at J to 3 bases, leaving 2 bases not matched to a gene. CDR3 DNA sequence: TGCAGTGCTATCACAGGGGCTAATGAAAAACTGTTTTTT. Translating it yields CSAITGANEKLFF.

This clonotype was counted at least ten times. J is TRBJ1-2 and V is TRBV3-1; 12 bases match TRBD1. The CDR3 extends over 15 amino acids. With V trimmed by 2 bases and J by 7 bases, 5 bases remained unmatched. CDR1 LGHDT and CDR2 YNNKEL come from the germline V gene (reference sequence). The CDR3 here is CASSQPGQGAIGYTF. The CDR3 DNA is TGTGCCAGCAGCCAACCGGGACAGGGGGCGATTGGCTACACCTTC.

This chain joins TRBV28 and TRBJ1-2; tentatively, D is TRBD1 (6 bases). Per the germline V gene, CDR1 is MDHEN and CDR2 is SYDVKM. The CDR3 covers 14 residues. The chain's CDR3 is CACQGNLMGYGYTF. In DNA, the CDR3 is TGTGCTTGCCAGGGGAATCTTATGGGCTATGGCTACACCTTC.

This clonotype was found a few times. The CDR3 protein is CASSESLGERSGYTF. CDR3 sequence (DNA): TGCGCCAGCAGTGAGTCGTTGGGGGAGCGATCCGGCTACACCTTC. This sequence joins TRBV10-1 and TRBJ1-2; D may be TRBD1 (5 bases). The germline V and J ends were trimmed by 0 bases and 8 bases, with 16 bases remaining between them. The germline V gene has CDR1 WNHNN and CDR2 SYGVQD (reference sequence). The CDR3 is 15 residues long.